The 13 T cell receptor beta chains presented below share a single source sample, sequenced in a study of tumor and adjacent non-tumor tissue in lung cancer. No cell sorting was done before RNA was extracted from the tissue. TCRbeta libraries were built with three rounds of nested PCR, modified from ARM-PCR. TCRdb re-called the multiplex PCR reads through MiXCR, storing one row per CDR3 protein. The repertoire includes 77,000 or so distinct CDR3 sequences, under 80% of them detected once, and more than 10% sits in the top ten. Specimen: lung tumor tissue. These receptors were taken from a woman aged 45-65 years with non-small cell lung cancer.

With regard to this clonotype: Its ends do not fully match the called genes, so a read error is possible. This chain joins TRBV5-1 and TRBJ2-2, with 9 positions matching TRBD2. The CDR3 runs to 16 residues. Germline CDR1 and CDR2: SGHRS and YFSETQ. CDR3 nucleotides: TGCGTCAGCAGTCTTCCAGCGGGAGGATTAACCGGGGAGCTGTTTTTT. Protein sequence: CVSSLPAGGLTGELFF.

A word on this clonotype: This may be a read error, as it is one base from a much larger clone. J is TRBJ2-7 and V is TRBV28; D remains ambiguous. Trimming left V 5 bases short and J 0 bases short, with 14 bases between. Germline CDR1 is MDHEN and CDR2 is SYDVKM. The CDR3 contains 15 residues. This chain's CDR3 is CASSPARLSSYEQYF. In DNA form, the CDR3 reads TGTGCCAGCAGTCCTGCCCGCCTGAGCTCCTACGAGCAGTACTTC.

This clonotype was seen many times. The chain is built from TRBV19 and TRBJ2-1; 8 bases fit TRBD2. Losses at the gene ends were 7 bases for V and 3 bases for J; bases not matched to a gene: 11. Germline V gene data show CDR1 as LNHDA and CDR2 as SQIVND (reference sequence). The CDR3 loop spans 16 amino acids. CDR3 bases: TGTGCCAGTATTCCACGGGAGGGGATGAGCTACAATGAGCAGTTCTTC. Translating it yields CASIPREGMSYNEQFF.

This clonotype occurred a few times. The CDR3 does not end in the conserved phenylalanine or tryptophan, so this is likely a read error. The DNA is left out, because the CDR3 cannot be placed on it with certainty; the CDR3 is given as TCRdb lists it. The chain carries TRBV5-1 and TRBJ2-7; the D call in the table, TRBD2, was not verified against the DNA. The CDR3 is 15 amino acids long, termini counted. Germline assignment: CDR1 SGHRS and CDR2 YFSETQ. Here the CDR3 reads CASSLSGLQTYEQYL.

Turning to this clonotype: This may stem from a read error, because a much larger clone lies one nucleotide away. V usage is TRBV28 and J usage is TRBJ2-1; 10 bases agree with TRBD1. The CDR3 sequence is 14 residues long. Germline V gene data show CDR1 as MDHEN and CDR2 as SYDVKM. The ends lost 8 bases at V and 5 bases at J; junction bases unmatched: 6. The CDR3 reads CASVDRGHHNEQFF. CDR3 sequence (DNA): TGTGCCAGCGTCGACAGGGGGCATCACAATGAGCAGTTCTTC.

Comment on this clonotype: A junction boundary mismatches the germline segment, possibly from a read error. V gene TRBV4-2 combines with J gene TRBJ2-3, with 13 bases fitting TRBD2. Germline CDR1 LGHNA, CDR2 YNFKEQ. The CDR3 runs to 17 residues. CDR3 nucleotide sequence: TGTACCAGCAGCCAAGAGAGGGGACTAGCGGGATCAGATACGCAGTATTTT. Translating gives CTSSQERGLAGSDTQYF.

There are a few counts of this clonotype. The junction and the germline gene differ at one end; a read error may be behind it. The V gene is TRBV11-3, the J gene TRBJ2-5; a weak D match, TRBD2 (5 bases). The CDR3 has 13 residues. Germline CDR1 SGHNT, CDR2 YENEEA. CDR3 DNA sequence: TGTGTCAGCAGTTATACTAGCCAAGAGACCCAGTACTTC. Encoded protein: CVSSYTSQETQYF. The full variable domain, rest sourced from reference TRBV11-3 and TRBJ2-5, is EAGVVQSPRYKIIEKKQPVAFWCNPISGHNTLYWYLQNLGQGPELLIRYENEEAVDDSQLPKDRFSAERLKGVDSTLKIQPAELGDSAVYLCVSSYTSQETQYFGPGTRLLVL.

J is TRBJ2-2 and V is TRBV10-1; the D gene is possibly TRBD1 (5 bases). The germline gives CDR1 WNHNN, CDR2 SYGVQD (reference sequence). CDR3 length: 13 amino acids. CDR3 sequence: CPNSEEGAGELFF. DNA of the CDR3: TGCCCCAACAGTGAGGAAGGGGCCGGGGAGCTGTTTTTT.

Turning to this clonotype: An end of the junction differs from the germline gene, which may be a read error. The V call is TRBV6-5, the J call TRBJ1-3; tentatively, D is TRBD1 (6 bases). The CDR3 runs 13 residues. The germline V gene has CDR1 MNHEY and CDR2 SVGAGI. The CDR3 DNA reads TGTGCCAGCAGCCGAACCTTCAGGGACACCATGTATTTT. Protein product: CASSRTFRDTMYF.

As to this clonotype: The CDR3 end shows no conserved phenylalanine or tryptophan, and so a read error is likely. The J gene is TRBJ2-1, the V gene TRBV6-2 or TRBV6-3; D uncertain. CDR1 is MNHEY, CDR2 SVGEGT, per germline. This CDR3 region has 13 residues. V dropped 4 bases and J dropped 4 bases, with 8 bases sitting between them. The CDR3 protein is CASSLTTYNEQFI. The CDR3 DNA follows: TGTGCCAGCAGTTTAACCACTTACAATGAGCAGTTCATC.

This CDR3 reads CASGNPWGTEAFF. As DNA, the CDR3 is TGTGCCAGCGGGAACCCCTGGGGCACTGAAGCTTTCTTT. This chain connects TRBV6-5 to TRBJ1-1; no firm D call. Germline CDR1 MNHEY, CDR2 SVGAGI. The V end lost 8 bases, the J end lost 4 bases, and 14 bases lay between the germline ends. The CDR3 length is 13 residues.

This clonotype was picked up one time. With a much larger clone just one base away, this may be a read error. This chain connects TRBV19 to TRBJ2-1; 13 bases fit TRBD2. The CDR3 length is 16 residues. Germline loops: CDR1 LNHDA, CDR2 SQIVND (reference sequence). CDR3 nucleotide sequence: TGTGACAGTAGCCTGCTAGGACTAGCGGGAGAGGTTGAGCAGTTCTTC. Protein product: CDSSLLGLAGEVEQFF.

A note on this clonotype: The junction does not match germline at one end; this may be a read error. For the CDR3, the DNA is TGTGCCAACAGCCCGACTCCTTTGACAGGCGATGAGCAGTTCTTC. Translated: CANSPTPLTGDEQFF. The V and J genes are TRBV11-1 and TRBJ2-1; possible D gene TRBD1, 6 bases. There are 15 residues in the CDR3. CDR1 is SGHAT and CDR2 is FQDESV in the germline V gene (reference sequence). Together with reference TRBV11-1 and TRBJ2-1, the CDR3 gives the full variable domain: EAEVAQSPRYKITEKSQAVAFWCDPISGHATLYWYRQILGQGPELLVQFQDESVVDDSQLPKDRFSAERLKGVDSTLKIQPAELGDSAMYLCANSPTPLTGDEQFFGPGTRLTVL.